Each of the 5 T cell receptor beta chains below was sequenced from the same sample in a study of Tregs in tolerant kidney transplant recipients. FACS sorting followed a roughly six-day coculture of CFSE-labeled recipient PBMCs with irradiated graft donor PBMCs. No antigen has been assigned to these receptors. Clones were sequenced by immunoSEQ multiplex PCR, and TCRdb holds only the in-frame ones, with some missing. The specimen's table records 2,600 or so clones. Sequenced here: CD8+ T cells from blood cultured with allogeneic cells, sampled before the transplant. The receptors here all came from a human patient who received a combined kidney and bone marrow transplant.

Note on this clone: The CDR3 end falls 3 residues outside the read, so it is completed with the germline J gene. The chain uses TRBV19 and TRBJ2-7; TRBD1 agrees at 7 bases. CDR1 is LNHDA and CDR2 is SQIVND in the germline V gene (reference sequence). With 6 bases clipped from V and 4 bases from J, the junction kept 9 bases outside the gene matches. The CDR3 has 14 amino acids. Partial CDR3 DNA: TGTGCCAGTAGCCCGGGAAAGGGGGCATACGAG. The encoded protein is CASSPGKGAYE. The full CDR3 protein is CASSPGKGAYEQYF.

In regard to this clone: The read is 3 residues too short to cover the CDR3 end, so that end is filled in from the germline J gene. The J gene is TRBJ2-7, the V gene TRBV11-2; TRBD1 agrees at 8 bases. The CDR3 length is 13 residues. In germline, CDR1 is SGHAT, CDR2 FQNNGV. J lost 3 bases, V lost 4 bases, and 2 bases had no gene match. Incomplete CDR3 DNA: TGTGCCAGCAGCTCCGGACAGGGCTACGAG. It translates to CASSSGQGYE. From start to end, the CDR3 is CASSSGQGYEQYF.

According to its frequency, this clone is medium-sized. The sequence runs out 3 residues before the end of the CDR3; the remainder is reconstructed from the germline J gene. The V and J genes are TRBV29-1 and TRBJ2-3; 9 nucleotides agree with TRBD2. The CDR3 sequence is 15 residues long. After removal of 6 bases from V and 3 bases from J, the junction contained 10 bases not matched to a gene. Germline values: CDR1 SQVTM, CDR2 ANQGSEA. Here the CDR3 reads CSVDLAGVRTDTQYF. The part of the CDR3 DNA that was read is TGCAGCGTGGACTTAGCGGGAGTGAGGACAGATACG.

This clone is deemed medium-sized by its frequency. Read coverage stops 3 residues before the CDR3 terminus; the germline J gene supplies the remainder. The chain has TRBV9 and TRBJ2-3; 14 nucleotides align to TRBD2. This CDR3 is 17 amino acids long. Per the germline V gene, CDR1 is SGDLS and CDR2 is YYNGEE. V lost 2 bases to trimming and J lost 5 bases; unmatched junction nucleotides: 7. CDR3 sequence reads: CASSVEGLAGVRDTQYF. CDR3 bases read: TGTGCCAGCAGCGTCGAGGGACTAGCGGGAGTCCGAGATACG.

A word on this clone: Read data end 3 residues before the CDR3 end; the end is taken from the germline J gene. The genes are TRBV27 and TRBJ2-7, with no clear D. V was trimmed by 0 bases and J by 4 bases, leaving 7 bases between them. The germline gives CDR1 MNHEY, CDR2 SMNVEV (reference sequence). The length of the CDR3 is 13 residues. The covered CDR3 bases are TGTGCCAGCAGTTTATCCCCAGGATACGAG. This codes for CASSLSPGYE. The complete CDR3 sequence is CASSLSPGYEQYF.